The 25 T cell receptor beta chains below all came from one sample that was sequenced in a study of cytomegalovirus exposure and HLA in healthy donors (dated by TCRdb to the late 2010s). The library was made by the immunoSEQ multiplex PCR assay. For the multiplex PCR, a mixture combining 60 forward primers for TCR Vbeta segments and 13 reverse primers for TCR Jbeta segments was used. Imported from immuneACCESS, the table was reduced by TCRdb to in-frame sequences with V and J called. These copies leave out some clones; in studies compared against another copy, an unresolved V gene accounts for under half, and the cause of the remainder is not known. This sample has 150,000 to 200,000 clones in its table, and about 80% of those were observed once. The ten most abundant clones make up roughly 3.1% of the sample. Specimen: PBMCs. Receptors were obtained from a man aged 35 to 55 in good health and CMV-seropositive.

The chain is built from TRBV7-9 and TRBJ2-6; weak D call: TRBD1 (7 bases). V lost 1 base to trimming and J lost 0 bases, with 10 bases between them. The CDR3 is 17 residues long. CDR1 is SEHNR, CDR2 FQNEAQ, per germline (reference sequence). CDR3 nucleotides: TGTGCCAGCAGCTTAGTGCAGGGGGGCTCTGGGGCCAACGTCCTGACTTTC. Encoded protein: CASSLVQGGSGANVLTF.

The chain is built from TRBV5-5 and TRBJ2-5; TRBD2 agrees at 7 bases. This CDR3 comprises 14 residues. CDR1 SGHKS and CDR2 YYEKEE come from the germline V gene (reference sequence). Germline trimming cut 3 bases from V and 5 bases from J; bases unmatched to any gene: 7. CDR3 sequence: CASSSSGMGETQYF. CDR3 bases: TGTGCCAGCAGCTCGAGCGGGATGGGTGAGACCCAGTACTTC.

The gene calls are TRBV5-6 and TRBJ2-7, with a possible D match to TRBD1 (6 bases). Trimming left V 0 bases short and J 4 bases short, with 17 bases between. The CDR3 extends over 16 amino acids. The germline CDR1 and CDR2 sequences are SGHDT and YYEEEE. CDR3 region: CASSLGAGDNRYEQYF. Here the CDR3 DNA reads TGTGCCAGCAGCTTGGGGGCAGGGGACAATCGATACGAGCAGTACTTC.

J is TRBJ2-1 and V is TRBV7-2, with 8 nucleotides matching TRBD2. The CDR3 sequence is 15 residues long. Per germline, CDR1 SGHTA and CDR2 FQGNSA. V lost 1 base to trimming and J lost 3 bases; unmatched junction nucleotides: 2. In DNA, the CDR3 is TGTGCCAGCAGCTTAGAACTAGCGGACTACAATGAGCAGTTCTTC. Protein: CASSLELADYNEQFF.

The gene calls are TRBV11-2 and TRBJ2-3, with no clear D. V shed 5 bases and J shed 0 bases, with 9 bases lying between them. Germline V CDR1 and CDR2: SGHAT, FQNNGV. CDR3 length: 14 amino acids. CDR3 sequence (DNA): TGTGCCAGCAGCCGCCTCGGGAGCACAGATACGCAGTATTTT. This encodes CASSRLGSTDTQYF.

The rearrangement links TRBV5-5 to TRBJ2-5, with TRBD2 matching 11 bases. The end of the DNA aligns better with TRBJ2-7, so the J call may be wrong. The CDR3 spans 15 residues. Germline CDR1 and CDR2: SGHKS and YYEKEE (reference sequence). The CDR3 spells CASSLRLAGSYEQYF. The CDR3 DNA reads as TGTGCCAGCAGCCTACGACTAGCGGGATCCTACGAGCAGTACTTC.

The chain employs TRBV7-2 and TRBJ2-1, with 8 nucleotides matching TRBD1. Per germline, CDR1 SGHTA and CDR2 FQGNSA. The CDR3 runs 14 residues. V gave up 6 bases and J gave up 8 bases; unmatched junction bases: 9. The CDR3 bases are TGTGCCAGCAGTCCCCGGACAGGGAGTGATGAGCAGTTCTTC. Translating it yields CASSPRTGSDEQFF.

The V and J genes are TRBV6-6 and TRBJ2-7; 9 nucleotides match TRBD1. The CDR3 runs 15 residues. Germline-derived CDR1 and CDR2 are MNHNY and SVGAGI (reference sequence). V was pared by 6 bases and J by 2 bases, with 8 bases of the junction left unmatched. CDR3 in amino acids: CASSSDRGTTYEQYF. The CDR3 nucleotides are TGTGCCAGCAGCTCGGACAGGGGCACCACCTACGAGCAGTACTTC.

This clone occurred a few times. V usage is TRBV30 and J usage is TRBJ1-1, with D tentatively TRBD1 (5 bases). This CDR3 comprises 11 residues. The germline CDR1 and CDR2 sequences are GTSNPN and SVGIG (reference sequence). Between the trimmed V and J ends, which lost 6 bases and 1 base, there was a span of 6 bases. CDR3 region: CACGQNTEAFF. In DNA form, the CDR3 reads TGTGCCTGCGGACAGAACACTGAAGCTTTCTTT.

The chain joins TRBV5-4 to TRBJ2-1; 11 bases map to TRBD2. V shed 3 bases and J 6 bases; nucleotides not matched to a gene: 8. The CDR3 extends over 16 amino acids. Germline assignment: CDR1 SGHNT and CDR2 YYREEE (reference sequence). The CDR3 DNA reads TGTGCCAGCAGCTCCATAGCGGGGGGGGGAACCAATGAGCAGTTCTTC. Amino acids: CASSSIAGGGTNEQFF.

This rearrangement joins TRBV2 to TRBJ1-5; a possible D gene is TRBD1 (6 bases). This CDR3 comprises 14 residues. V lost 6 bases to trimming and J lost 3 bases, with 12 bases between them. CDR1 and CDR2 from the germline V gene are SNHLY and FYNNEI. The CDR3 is CASSAQGPNQPQHF. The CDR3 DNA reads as TGTGCCAGCAGCGCCCAGGGGCCCAATCAGCCCCAGCATTTT.

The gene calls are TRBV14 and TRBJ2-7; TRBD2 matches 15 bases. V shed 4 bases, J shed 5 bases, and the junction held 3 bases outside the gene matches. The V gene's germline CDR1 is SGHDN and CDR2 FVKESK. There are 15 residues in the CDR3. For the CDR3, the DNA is TGTGCCAGCAGCCGGACTAGCGGGGGGGCCCACGAGCAGTACTTC. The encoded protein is CASSRTSGGAHEQYF.

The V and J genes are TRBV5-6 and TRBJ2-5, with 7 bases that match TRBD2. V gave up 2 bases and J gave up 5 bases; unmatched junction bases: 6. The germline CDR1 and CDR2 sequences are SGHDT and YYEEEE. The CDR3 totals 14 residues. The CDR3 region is CASSFQTSWETQYF. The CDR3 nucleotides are TGTGCCAGCAGCTTCCAGACTAGCTGGGAGACCCAGTACTTC.

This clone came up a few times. The CDR3 DNA reads TGCGCCAGCAGCCAAGGGGGAGGGAATACTGAAGCTTTCTTT. Residues: CASSQGGGNTEAFF. The genes are TRBV4-3 and TRBJ1-1; no firm D call. The germline CDR1 and CDR2 sequences are LGHNA and YSLEER. The CDR3 runs 14 residues. Trimming left V 1 base short and J 5 bases short, with 11 bases between.

The CDR3 is CASSKQAGGTEAFF. In nucleotides, the CDR3 is TGTGCCAGCAGCAAACAGGCGGGGGGCACTGAAGCTTTCTTT. The chain links TRBV7-3 to TRBJ1-1; a weak D match, TRBD1 (5 bases). Between the trimmed V and J ends, which lost 5 bases and 4 bases, there was a span of 14 bases. Germline values: CDR1 SGHTA, CDR2 FQGTGA. This CDR3 spans 14 amino acids.

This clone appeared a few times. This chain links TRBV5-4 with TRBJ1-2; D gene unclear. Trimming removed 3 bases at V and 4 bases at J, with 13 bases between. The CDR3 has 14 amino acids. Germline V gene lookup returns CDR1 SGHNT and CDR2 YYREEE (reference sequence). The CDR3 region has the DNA TGTGCCAGCAGCTCCGCCAGGCAATTCTATGGCTACACCTTC. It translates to CASSSARQFYGYTF.

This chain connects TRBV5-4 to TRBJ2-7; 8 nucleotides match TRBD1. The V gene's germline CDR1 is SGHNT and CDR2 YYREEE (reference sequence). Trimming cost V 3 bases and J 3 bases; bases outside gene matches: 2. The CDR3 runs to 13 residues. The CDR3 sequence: CASSSGQGYEQYF. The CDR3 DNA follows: TGTGCCAGCAGCTCCGGACAGGGCTACGAGCAGTACTTC.

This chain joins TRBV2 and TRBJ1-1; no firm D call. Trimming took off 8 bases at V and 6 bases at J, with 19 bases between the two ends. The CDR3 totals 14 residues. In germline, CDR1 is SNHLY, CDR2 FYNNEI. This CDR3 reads CASRMPTETAEAFF. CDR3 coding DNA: TGTGCCAGCCGTATGCCAACGGAGACCGCTGAAGCTTTCTTT. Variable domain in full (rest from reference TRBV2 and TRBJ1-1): EPEVTQTPSHQVTQMGQEVILRCVPISNHLYFYWYRQILGQKVEFLVSFYNNEISEKSEIFDDQFSVERPDGSNFTLKIRSTKLEDSAMYFCASRMPTETAEAFFGQGTRLTVV.

DNA for the CDR3: TGTGCCAGCAGCAAGGGACAGGGGACGGGCGGGGAGCTGTTTTTT. Protein sequence: CASSKGQGTGGELFF. The rearrangement links TRBV5-4 to TRBJ2-2; 10 nucleotides line up with TRBD1. The V gene end was trimmed by 4 bases and the J gene end by 7 bases; junction bases not matched to a gene: 7. This CDR3 spans 15 amino acids. Germline V gene lookup returns CDR1 SGHNT and CDR2 YYREEE (reference sequence).

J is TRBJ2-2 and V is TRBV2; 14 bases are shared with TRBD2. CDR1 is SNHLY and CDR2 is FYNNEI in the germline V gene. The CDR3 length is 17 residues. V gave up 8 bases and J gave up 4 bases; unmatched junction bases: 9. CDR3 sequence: CASGGTSGSVGTGELFF. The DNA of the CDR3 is TGTGCCAGCGGTGGGACTAGCGGGAGTGTGGGCACCGGGGAGCTGTTTTTT.

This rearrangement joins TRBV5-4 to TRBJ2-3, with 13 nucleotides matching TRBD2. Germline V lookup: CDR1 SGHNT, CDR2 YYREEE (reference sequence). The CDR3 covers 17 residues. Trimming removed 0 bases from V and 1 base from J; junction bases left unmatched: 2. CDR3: CASSLGTSGRGTDTQYF. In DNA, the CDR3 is TGTGCCAGCAGCTTGGGGACTAGCGGGAGAGGCACAGATACGCAGTATTTT. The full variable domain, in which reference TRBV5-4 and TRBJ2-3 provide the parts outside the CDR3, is ETGVTQSPTHLIKTRGQQVTLRCSSQSGHNTVSWYQQALGQGPQFIFQYYREEENGRGNFPPRFSGLQFPNYSSELNVNALELDDSALYLCASSLGTSGRGTDTQYFGPGTRLTVL.

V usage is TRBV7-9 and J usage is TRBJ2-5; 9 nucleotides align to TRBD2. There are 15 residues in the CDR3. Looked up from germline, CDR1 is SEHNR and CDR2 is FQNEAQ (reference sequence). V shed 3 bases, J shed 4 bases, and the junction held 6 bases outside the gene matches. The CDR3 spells CASSFRAGGLETQYF. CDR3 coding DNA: TGTGCCAGCAGCTTTCGAGCGGGGGGTTTAGAGACCCAGTACTTC.

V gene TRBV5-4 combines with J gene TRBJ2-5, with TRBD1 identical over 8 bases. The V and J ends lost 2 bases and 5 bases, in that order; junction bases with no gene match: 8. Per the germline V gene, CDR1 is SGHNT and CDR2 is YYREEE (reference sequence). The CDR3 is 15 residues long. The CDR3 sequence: CASSFLGQGRETQYF. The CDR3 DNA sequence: TGTGCCAGCAGCTTTCTTGGACAGGGTCGCGAGACCCAGTACTTC.

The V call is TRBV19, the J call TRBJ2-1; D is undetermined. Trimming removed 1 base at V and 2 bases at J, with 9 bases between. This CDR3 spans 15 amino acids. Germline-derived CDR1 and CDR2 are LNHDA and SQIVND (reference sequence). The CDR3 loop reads CASSIATAPYNEQFF. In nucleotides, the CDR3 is TGTGCCAGTAGTATAGCCACTGCCCCCTACAATGAGCAGTTCTTC.

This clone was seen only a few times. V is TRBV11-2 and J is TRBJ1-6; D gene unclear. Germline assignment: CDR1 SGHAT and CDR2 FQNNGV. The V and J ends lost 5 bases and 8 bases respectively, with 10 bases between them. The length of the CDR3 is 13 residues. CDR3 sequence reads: CASSASLDSPLHF. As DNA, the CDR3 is TGTGCCAGCAGCGCCTCGCTAGATTCACCCCTCCACTTT.